These T cell receptor beta chains were read from a single sample in a study of blood T cells in healthy people across ages. Via MiXCR, TCRdb re-called the 5' RACE reads, giving one row per CDR3 protein. The sample has about 1.8 million distinct CDR3 sequences; 49% are singletons. The sequencing input was blood. The receptor source for this set is a woman aged 40-49 years in good health. Both conserved end residues are part of each CDR3. Fields, in order: V gene, D gene, clone size, J gene, CDR3 protein, CDR3 DNA. A D gene is named only where the DNA matches it firmly. Size is omitted from some rows. Given values are once, few, many or a class for expanded clones.

>TRBV28|TRBD1|few|TRBJ2-7
CASSPYGTGPYEQYF
TGTGCCAGCAGCCCTTACGGGACAGGACCCTACGAGCAGTACTTC
>TRBV18|TRBD1|NA|TRBJ2-1
CASSPYLGTGAGNEQFF
TGTGCCAGCTCTCCGTATCTCGGGACAGGGGCCGGGAATGAGCAGTTCTTC
>TRBV10-3|NA|NA|TRBJ2-3
CAISEPIRGTDTQYF
TGTGCCATCAGTGAGCCGATCAGGGGCACAGATACGCAGTATTTT
>TRBV7-6|NA|NA|TRBJ2-7
CASSLSRTSSYEQYF
TGTGCCAGCAGCTTATCTAGGACGAGCTCCTACGAGCAGTACTTC
>TRBV7-9|TRBD1|NA|TRBJ2-3
CASSAQGVSTDTQYF
TGTGCCAGCAGTGCGCAGGGGGTTAGCACAGATACGCAGTATTTT
>TRBV4-3|NA|few|TRBJ2-7
CASSRGLNYEQYF
TGCGCCAGCAGCCGGGGACTGAACTACGAGCAGTACTTC
>TRBV11-2|NA|few|TRBJ2-3
CASSLATPSDTQYF
TGTGCCAGCAGCTTAGCAACGCCTTCCGATACGCAGTATTTT
>TRBV15|TRBD1|NA|TRBJ2-1
CATSTRDRVNNEQFF
TGTGCCACCAGCACCCGGGACAGGGTTAACAATGAGCAGTTCTTC
>TRBV6-6|TRBD2|few|TRBJ2-3
CASSTLQRGSTDTQYF
TGTGCCAGCAGCACCCTCCAGCGGGGGAGCACAGATACGCAGTATTTT
>TRBV28|TRBD2|few|TRBJ2-3
CASSFAGGNTDTQYF
TGTGCCAGCAGTTTTGCGGGGGGTAACACAGATACGCAGTATTTT
>TRBV7-2|NA|NA|TRBJ2-5
CASSTRDARPRETQYF
TGTGCCAGCAGCACTCGGGACGCCCGCCCAAGGGAGACCCAGTACTTC
>TRBV4-3|NA|NA|TRBJ2-1
CASSQQTGTNNEQFF
TGCGCCAGCAGCCAACAGACAGGGACTAACAATGAGCAGTTCTTC
>TRBV20-1|NA|NA|TRBJ2-5
CSARDPKGYLETQYF
TGCAGTGCTAGAGACCCTAAAGGGTATCTAGAGACCCAGTACTTC
>TRBV4-1|NA|NA|TRBJ1-2
CASSRETVKNYGYTF
TGCGCCAGCAGCCGTGAGACAGTGAAGAACTATGGCTACACCTTC
>TRBV7-9|TRBD2|NA|TRBJ2-3
CASTLSGANTQYF
TGTGCCAGCACGCTTAGCGGGGCAAATACGCAGTATTTT
>TRBV15|TRBD2|NA|TRBJ2-3
CVTSRGTTPDTQYF
TGTGTCACCAGCAGAGGGACTACCCCCGATACGCAGTATTTT
>TRBV27|NA|NA|TRBJ2-7
CASSAKLSSYEQYF
TGTGCCAGCAGTGCCAAGTTGAGCTCCTACGAGCAGTACTTC
>TRBV6-5|NA|NA|TRBJ2-7
CASSGATDYEQYF
TGTGCCAGCAGTGGGGCCACAGACTACGAGCAGTACTTC
>TRBV7-9|TRBD1|few|TRBJ1-2
CASSPDRVLAGYTF
TGTGCCAGCAGCCCCGACAGGGTCCTAGCGGGCTACACCTTC
>TRBV7-2|NA|few|TRBJ1-4
CASSLVFNEKLFF
TGTGCCAGCAGCTTAGTCTTTAATGAAAAACTGTTTTTT
>TRBV20-1|NA|NA|TRBJ2-3
CSAINYLVSTDTQYF
TGCAGTGCTATTAACTATCTCGTTAGCACAGATACGCAGTATTTT
>TRBV9|TRBD1|NA|TRBJ1-5
CASSVDPDRSNQPQHF
TGTGCCAGCAGCGTAGATCCGGACAGGAGCAATCAGCCCCAGCATTTT
>TRBV20-1|NA|NA|TRBJ1-2
CGARQDERGYTF
TGCGGTGCTAGACAGGACGAGAGAGGCTACACCTTC
>TRBV7-2|TRBD2|few|TRBJ2-7
CASSLDSGGALEQYF
TGTGCCAGCAGCTTAGATAGCGGGGGGGCTCTCGAGCAGTACTTC
>TRBV15|TRBD2|NA|TRBJ2-2
CAVKRGPNTGELFF
TGTGCCGTGAAGCGGGGACCGAACACCGGGGAGCTGTTTTTT
>TRBV7-2|TRBD2|few|TRBJ2-3
CASSLGMRRGDTDTQYF
TGTGCCAGCAGCTTAGGGATGAGGCGGGGGGACACAGATACGCAGTATTTT
>TRBV6-2/TRBV6-3|NA|NA|TRBJ2-4
CASSYDAGLENIQYF
TGTGCCAGCAGTTACGACGCAGGGTTGGAGAACATTCAGTACTTC
>TRBV6-2/TRBV6-3|TRBD1|NA|TRBJ2-6
CASRQTGGFGANVLTF
TGTGCCAGCAGACAGACAGGGGGCTTTGGGGCCAACGTCCTGACTTTC
>TRBV7-2|TRBD2|NA|TRBJ2-3
CASSLARTSGGATDTQYF
TGTGCCAGCAGCTTAGCGCGGACTAGCGGGGGAGCGACAGATACGCAGTATTTT
>TRBV12-3/TRBV12-4|NA|few|TRBJ2-3
CASSLMSPPDTQYF
TGTGCCAGCAGTTTAATGTCCCCTCCGGATACGCAGTATTTT
>TRBV4-1|NA|NA|TRBJ1-6
CASSQGVGKSPLHF
TGCGCCAGCAGCCAAGGAGTGGGTAAGTCACCCCTCCACTTT
>TRBV7-8|TRBD2|NA|TRBJ2-5
CASSPEPRLAGIQETQYF
TGTGCCAGCAGTCCGGAACCTCGACTAGCGGGGATTCAAGAGACCCAGTACTTC
>TRBV9|TRBD2|NA|TRBJ2-1
CASSVAPRLAMDNEQFF
TGTGCCAGCAGCGTAGCCCCCAGACTAGCGATGGACAATGAGCAGTTCTTC
>TRBV5-1|NA|NA|TRBJ2-1
CASSPIIGYNEQFF
TGCGCCAGCAGCCCTATAATAGGCTACAATGAGCAGTTCTTC
>TRBV27|NA|NA|TRBJ2-6
CASSKQRGTGANVLTF
TGTGCCAGCAGTAAACAGCGAGGGACTGGGGCCAACGTCCTGACTTTC
>TRBV24-1|TRBD2|NA|TRBJ2-5
CATSAAGGTVETQYF
TGTGCCACCAGTGCAGCGGGGGGAACCGTGGAGACCCAGTACTTC
>TRBV28|NA|NA|TRBJ2-5
CASSSHPDRLEAQYF
TGTGCCAGCAGTTCCCATCCGGACCGTCTTGAGGCCCAGTACTTC
>TRBV9|TRBD1|NA|TRBJ2-3
CASSAGDRSRDTQYF
TGTGCCAGCAGCGCCGGGGACAGATCCAGGGATACGCAGTATTTT
>TRBV7-2|NA|NA|TRBJ2-1
CASSLRTDWGGEYNEQFF
TGTGCCAGCAGCTTACGGACTGACTGGGGGGGCGAGTACAATGAGCAGTTCTTC
>TRBV9|TRBD1|few|TRBJ2-1
CASSVASGQGFFDEQFF
TGTGCCAGCAGCGTAGCTTCAGGACAGGGCTTTTTCGATGAGCAGTTCTTC
>TRBV6-5|NA|few|TRBJ1-5
CASSYGYNQPQHF
TGTGCCAGCAGTTACGGGTACAATCAGCCCCAGCATTTT
>TRBV28|TRBD2|NA|TRBJ2-3
CASSPAGEEDTQYF
TGTGCCAGCAGCCCCGCGGGGGAAGAGGATACGCAGTATTTT
>TRBV7-9|TRBD1|NA|TRBJ2-7
CASSFGQGDRGAQYF
TGTGCCAGCAGCTTCGGACAGGGGGACCGAGGGGCCCAGTACTTC
>TRBV12-3/TRBV12-4|NA|many|TRBJ2-5
CASSTPLGIGTQYF
TGTGCCAGCAGTACCCCTCTGGGCATAGGGACCCAGTACTTC
>TRBV3-1|TRBD1|few|TRBJ1-4
CASSDRGRDEKLFF
TGTGCCAGCAGTGACAGGGGGCGGGATGAAAAACTGTTTTTT
>TRBV6-5|TRBD1|NA|TRBJ1-2
CASSYAGQPQGYTF
TGTGCCAGCAGTTACGCGGGACAGCCTCAAGGCTACACCTTC